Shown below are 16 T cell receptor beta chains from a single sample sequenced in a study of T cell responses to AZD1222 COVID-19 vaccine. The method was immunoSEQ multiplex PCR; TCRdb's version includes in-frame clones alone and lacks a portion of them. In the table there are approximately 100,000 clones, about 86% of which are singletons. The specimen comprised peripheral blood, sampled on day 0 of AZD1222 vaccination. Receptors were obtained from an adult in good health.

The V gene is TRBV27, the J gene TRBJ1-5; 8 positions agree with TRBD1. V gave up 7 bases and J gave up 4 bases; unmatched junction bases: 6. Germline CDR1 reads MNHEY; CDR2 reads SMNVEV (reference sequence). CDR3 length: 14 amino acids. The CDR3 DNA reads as TGTGCCAGCACTCGGACAGGGACTAATCAGCCCCAGCATTTT. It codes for CASTRTGTNQPQHF.

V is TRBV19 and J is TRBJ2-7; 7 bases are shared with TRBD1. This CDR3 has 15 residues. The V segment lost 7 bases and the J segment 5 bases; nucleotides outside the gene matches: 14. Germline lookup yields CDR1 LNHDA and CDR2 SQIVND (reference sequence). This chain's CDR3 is CASNREGAGRHEQYF. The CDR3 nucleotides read TGTGCCAGTAACCGAGAGGGGGCAGGACGCCACGAGCAGTACTTC.

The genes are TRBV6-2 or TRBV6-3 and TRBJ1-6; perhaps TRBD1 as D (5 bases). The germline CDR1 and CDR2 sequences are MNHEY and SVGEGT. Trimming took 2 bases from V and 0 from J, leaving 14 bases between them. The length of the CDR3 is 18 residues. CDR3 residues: CASSYPDSRSSYNSPLHF. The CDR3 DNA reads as TGTGCCAGCAGTTACCCTGACAGTCGGAGCTCCTATAATTCACCCCTCCACTTT.

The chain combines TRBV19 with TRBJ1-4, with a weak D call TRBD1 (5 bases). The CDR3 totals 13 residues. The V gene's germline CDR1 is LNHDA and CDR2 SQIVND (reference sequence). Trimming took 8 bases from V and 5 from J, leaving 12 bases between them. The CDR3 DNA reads TGTGCCAGTGGACGGGGGAGGAATGAAAAACTGTTTTTT. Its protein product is CASGRGRNEKLFF.

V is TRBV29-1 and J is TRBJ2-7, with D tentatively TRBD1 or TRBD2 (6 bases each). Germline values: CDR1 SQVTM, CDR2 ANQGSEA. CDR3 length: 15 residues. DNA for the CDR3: TGCAACCACCAGGTCCCGGGGGCGCACCCCTACGAGCAGTACTTC. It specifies CNHQVPGAHPYEQYF.

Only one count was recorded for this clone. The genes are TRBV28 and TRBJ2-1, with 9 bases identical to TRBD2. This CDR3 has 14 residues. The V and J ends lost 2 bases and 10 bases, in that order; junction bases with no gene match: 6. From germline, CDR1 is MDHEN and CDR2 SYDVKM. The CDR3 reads CASSLRGGLAEQFF. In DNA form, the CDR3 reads TGTGCCAGCAGTTTAAGGGGTGGACTAGCGGAGCAGTTCTTC.

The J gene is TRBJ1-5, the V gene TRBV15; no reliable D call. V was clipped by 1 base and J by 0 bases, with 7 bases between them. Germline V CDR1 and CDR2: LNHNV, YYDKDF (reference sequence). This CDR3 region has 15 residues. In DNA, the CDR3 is TGTGCCACCAGCAGAGTCGAACATAGCAATCAGCCCCAGCATTTT. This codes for CATSRVEHSNQPQHF. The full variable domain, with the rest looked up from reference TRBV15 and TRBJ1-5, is DAMVIQNPRYQVTQFGKPVTLSCSQTLNHNVMYWYQQKSSQAPKLLFHYYDKDFNNEADTPDNFQSRRPNTSFCFLDIRSPGLGDTAMYLCATSRVEHSNQPQHFGDGTRLSIL.

The CDR3 region is CAISESATRTYEQYF. For the CDR3, the DNA is TGTGCCATCAGTGAGTCCGCCACTAGGACATACGAGCAGTACTTC. The gene calls are TRBV10-3 and TRBJ2-7; D is perhaps TRBD1 or TRBD2 (5 bases each). V was trimmed by 0 bases and J by 4 bases, leaving 13 bases between them. The CDR3 consists of 15 residues. The germline CDR1 and CDR2 sequences are ENHRY and SYGVKD.

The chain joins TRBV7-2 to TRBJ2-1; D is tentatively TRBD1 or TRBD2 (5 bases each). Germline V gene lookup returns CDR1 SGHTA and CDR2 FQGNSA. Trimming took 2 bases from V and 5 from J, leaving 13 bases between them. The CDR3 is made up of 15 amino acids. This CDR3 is CASSLSGQLNNEQFF. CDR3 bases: TGTGCCAGCAGCTTAAGCGGACAACTAAACAATGAGCAGTTCTTC.

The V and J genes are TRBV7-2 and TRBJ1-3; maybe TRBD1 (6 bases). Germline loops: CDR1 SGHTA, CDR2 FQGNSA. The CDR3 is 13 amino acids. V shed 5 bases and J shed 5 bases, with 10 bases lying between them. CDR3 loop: CASSPGQRNTIYF. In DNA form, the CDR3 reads TGTGCCAGCAGCCCCGGACAGAGAAACACCATATATTTT.

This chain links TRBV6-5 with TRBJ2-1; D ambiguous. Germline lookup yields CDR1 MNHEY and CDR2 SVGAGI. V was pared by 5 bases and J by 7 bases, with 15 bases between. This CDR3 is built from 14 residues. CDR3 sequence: CASSPTQLRNEQFF. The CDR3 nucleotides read TGTGCCAGCAGTCCTACGCAACTTAGGAATGAGCAGTTCTTC.

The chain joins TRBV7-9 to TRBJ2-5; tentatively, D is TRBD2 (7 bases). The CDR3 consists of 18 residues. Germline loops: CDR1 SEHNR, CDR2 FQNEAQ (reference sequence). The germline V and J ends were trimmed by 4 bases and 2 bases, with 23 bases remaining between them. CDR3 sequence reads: CASSSGEGRGGLQETQYF. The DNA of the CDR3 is TGTGCCAGCAGCTCCGGGGAAGGTAGAGGGGGACTACAAGAGACCCAGTACTTC. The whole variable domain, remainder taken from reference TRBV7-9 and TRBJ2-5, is DTGVSQNPRHKITKRGQNVTFRCDPISEHNRLYWYRQTLGQGPEFLTYFQNEAQLEKSRLLSDRFSAERPKGSFSTLEIQRTEQGDSAMYLCASSSGEGRGGLQETQYFGPGTRLLVL.

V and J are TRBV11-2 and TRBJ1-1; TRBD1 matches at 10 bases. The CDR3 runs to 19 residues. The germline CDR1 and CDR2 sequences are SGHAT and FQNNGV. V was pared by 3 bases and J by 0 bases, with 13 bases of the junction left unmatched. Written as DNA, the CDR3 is TGTGCCAGCAGCTTCCAGCCCGGGACAGGGGAGGCCATGAACACTGAAGCTTTCTTT. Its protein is CASSFQPGTGEAMNTEAFF.

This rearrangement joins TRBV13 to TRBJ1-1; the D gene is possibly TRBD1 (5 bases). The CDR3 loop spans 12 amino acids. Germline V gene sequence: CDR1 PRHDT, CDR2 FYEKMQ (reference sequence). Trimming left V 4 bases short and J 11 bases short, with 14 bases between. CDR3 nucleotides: TGTGCCAGCAGCTCGACGCAGGGTCGGGCTTTCTTT. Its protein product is CASSSTQGRAFF.

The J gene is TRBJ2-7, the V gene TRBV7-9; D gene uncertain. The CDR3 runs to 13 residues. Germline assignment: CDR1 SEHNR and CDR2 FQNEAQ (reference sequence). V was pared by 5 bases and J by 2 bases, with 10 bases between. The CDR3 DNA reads TGTGCCAGCAGCCATTCAGAGACCTACGAGCAGTACTTC. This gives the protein CASSHSETYEQYF.

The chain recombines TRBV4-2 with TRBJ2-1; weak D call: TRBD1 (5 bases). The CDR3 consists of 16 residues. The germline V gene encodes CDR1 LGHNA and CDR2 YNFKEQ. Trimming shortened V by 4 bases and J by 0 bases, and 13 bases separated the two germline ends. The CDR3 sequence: CASSPEGAYSYNEQFF. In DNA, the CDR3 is TGTGCCAGCAGCCCTGAAGGGGCCTACTCCTACAATGAGCAGTTCTTC.